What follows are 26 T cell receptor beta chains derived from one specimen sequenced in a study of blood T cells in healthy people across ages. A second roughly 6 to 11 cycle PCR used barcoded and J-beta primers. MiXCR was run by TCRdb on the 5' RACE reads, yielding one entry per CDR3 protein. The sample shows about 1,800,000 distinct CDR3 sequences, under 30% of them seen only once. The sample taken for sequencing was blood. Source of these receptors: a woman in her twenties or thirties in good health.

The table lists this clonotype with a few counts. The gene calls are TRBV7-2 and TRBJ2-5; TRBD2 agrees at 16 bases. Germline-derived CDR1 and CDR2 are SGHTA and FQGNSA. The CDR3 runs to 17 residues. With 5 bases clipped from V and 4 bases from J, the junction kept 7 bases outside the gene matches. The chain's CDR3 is CASSRGLAGGAGETQYF. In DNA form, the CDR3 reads TGTGCCAGCAGCCGGGGACTAGCGGGAGGGGCGGGAGAGACCCAGTACTTC.

CDR3 loop: CASSQNGTPYGYTF. The DNA of the CDR3 is TGTGCCAGCAGCCAAAACGGGACCCCCTATGGCTACACCTTC. The chain is built from TRBV3-1 and TRBJ1-2; a possible D gene is TRBD1 (5 bases). Germline assignment: CDR1 LGHDT and CDR2 YNNKEL (reference sequence). This CDR3 region has 14 residues. V gave up 2 bases and J gave up 4 bases, with 11 bases separating them.

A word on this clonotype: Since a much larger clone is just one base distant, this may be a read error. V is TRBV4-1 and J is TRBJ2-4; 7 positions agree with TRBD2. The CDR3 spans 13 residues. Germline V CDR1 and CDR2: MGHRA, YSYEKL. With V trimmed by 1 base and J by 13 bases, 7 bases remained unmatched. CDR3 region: CASSQVRGSEQYF. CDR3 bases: TGCGCCAGCAGCCAAGTCCGCGGGAGTGAGCAGTACTTC.

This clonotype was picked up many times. CDR3 protein: CASSSLSQDEQYF. The CDR3, as DNA: TGTGCCAGCAGTTCCCTATCGCAGGACGAGCAGTACTTC. The chain carries TRBV12-3 or TRBV12-4 and TRBJ2-7; D gene uncertain. The CDR3 is 13 residues long. V gave up 4 bases and J gave up 5 bases, with 12 bases separating them.

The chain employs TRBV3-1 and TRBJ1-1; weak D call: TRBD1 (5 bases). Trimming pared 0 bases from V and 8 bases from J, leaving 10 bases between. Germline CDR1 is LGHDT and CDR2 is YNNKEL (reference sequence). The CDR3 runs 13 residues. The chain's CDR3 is CASSQDRWGEAFF. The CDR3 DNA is TGTGCCAGCAGCCAAGATCGGTGGGGGGAAGCTTTCTTT.

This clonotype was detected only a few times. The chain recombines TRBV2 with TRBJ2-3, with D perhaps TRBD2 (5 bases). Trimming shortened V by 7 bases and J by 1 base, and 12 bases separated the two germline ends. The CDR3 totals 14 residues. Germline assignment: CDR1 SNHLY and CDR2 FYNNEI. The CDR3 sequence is CASNRGVGTDTQYF. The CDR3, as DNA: TGTGCCAGCAACCGGGGAGTGGGCACAGATACGCAGTATTTT.

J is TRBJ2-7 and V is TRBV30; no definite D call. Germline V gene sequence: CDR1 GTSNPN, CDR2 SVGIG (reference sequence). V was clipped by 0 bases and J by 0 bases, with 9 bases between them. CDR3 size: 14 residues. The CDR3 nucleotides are TGTGCCTGGAGTGTCTACGGGCTCTCCTACGAGCAGTACTTC. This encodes CAWSVYGLSYEQYF.

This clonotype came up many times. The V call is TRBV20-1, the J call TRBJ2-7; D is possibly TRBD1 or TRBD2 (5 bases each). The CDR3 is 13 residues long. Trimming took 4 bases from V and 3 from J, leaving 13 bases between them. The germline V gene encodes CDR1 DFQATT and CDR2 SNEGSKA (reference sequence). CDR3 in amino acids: CSATGRRFYEQYF. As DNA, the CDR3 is TGCAGTGCTACGGGACGGAGATTCTACGAGCAGTACTTC.

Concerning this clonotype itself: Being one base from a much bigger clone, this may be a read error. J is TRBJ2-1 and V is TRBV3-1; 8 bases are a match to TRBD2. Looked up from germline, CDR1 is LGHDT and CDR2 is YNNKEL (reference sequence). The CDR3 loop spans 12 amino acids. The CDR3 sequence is CAGSRQREEQFF. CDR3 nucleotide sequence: TGTGCCGGCAGCCGTCAGCGGGAGGAGCAGTTCTTC.

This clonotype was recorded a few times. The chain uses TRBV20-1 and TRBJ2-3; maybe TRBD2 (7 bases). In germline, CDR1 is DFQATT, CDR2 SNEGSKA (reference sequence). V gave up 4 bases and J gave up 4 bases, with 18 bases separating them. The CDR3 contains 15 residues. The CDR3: CSATARGGSADTQYF. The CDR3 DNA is TGCAGTGCTACCGCCAGGGGCGGGAGTGCAGATACGCAGTATTTT.

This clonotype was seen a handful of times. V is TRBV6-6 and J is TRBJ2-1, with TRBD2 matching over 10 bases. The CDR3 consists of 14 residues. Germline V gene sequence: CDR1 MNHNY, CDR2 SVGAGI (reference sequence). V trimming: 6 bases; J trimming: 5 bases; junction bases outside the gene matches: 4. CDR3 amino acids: CASRPGTSDNEQFF. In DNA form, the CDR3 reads TGTGCCAGCAGACCCGGGACTAGCGACAATGAGCAGTTCTTC.

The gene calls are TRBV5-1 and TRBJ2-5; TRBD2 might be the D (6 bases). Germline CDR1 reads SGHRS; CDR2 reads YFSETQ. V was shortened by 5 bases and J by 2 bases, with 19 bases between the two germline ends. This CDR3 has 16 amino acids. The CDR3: CASRKEGSGGQETQYF. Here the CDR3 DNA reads TGCGCCAGCAGGAAGGAAGGTAGCGGAGGACAAGAGACCCAGTACTTC.

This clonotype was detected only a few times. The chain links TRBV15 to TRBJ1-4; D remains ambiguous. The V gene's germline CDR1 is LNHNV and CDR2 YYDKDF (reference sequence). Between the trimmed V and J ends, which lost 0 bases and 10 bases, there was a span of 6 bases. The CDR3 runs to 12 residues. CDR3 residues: CATSRDWGKLFF. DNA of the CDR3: TGTGCCACCAGCAGAGATTGGGGAAAACTGTTTTTT.

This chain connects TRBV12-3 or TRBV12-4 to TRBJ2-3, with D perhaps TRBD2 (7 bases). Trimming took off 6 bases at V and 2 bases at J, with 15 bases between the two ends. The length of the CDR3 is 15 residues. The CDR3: CASRRGASTTDTQYF. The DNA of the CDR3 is TGTGCCAGCAGACGGGGGGCCTCTACCACAGATACGCAGTATTTT.

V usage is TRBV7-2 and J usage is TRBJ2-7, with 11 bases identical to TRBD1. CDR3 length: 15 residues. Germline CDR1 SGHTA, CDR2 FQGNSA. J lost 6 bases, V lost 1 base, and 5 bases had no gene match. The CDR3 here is CASSLVGTGGAEQYF. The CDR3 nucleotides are TGTGCCAGCAGCTTAGTGGGGACAGGGGGGGCCGAGCAGTACTTC.

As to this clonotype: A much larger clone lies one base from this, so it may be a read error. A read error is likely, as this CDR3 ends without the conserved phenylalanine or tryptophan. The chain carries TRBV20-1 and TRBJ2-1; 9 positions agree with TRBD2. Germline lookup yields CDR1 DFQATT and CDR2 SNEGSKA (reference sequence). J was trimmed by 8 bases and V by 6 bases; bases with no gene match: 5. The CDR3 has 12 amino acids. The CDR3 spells CSAVAGADEQFL. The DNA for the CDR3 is TGCAGTGCCGTAGCGGGAGCGGATGAGCAGTTCTTA.

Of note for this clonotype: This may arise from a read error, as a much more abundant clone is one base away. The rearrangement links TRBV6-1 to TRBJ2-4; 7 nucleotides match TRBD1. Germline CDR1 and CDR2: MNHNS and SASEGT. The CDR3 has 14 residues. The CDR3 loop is CVSRDSLAKNIQYF. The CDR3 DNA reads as TGTGTCAGCAGGGACAGCCTAGCCAAAAACATTCAGTACTTC.

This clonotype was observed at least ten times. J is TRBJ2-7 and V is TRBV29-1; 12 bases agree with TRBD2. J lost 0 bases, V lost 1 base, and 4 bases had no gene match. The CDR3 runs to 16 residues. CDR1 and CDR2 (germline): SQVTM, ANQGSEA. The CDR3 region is CSVEGGLAGTSYEQYF. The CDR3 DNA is TGCAGCGTTGAAGGAGGACTAGCGGGGACCTCCTACGAGCAGTACTTC.

The CDR3 DNA reads TGTGCCAGCAGCTTAGCCGGGAATCACAATGAGCAGTTCTTC. It codes for CASSLAGNHNEQFF. The chain links TRBV7-2 to TRBJ2-1; perhaps TRBD2 as D (5 bases). The germline V gene encodes CDR1 SGHTA and CDR2 FQGNSA. The CDR3 extends over 14 amino acids. V lost 0 bases and J lost 5, with 8 bases in between. Using reference TRBV7-2 and TRBJ2-1 for the parts outside the CDR3, the full variable domain is GAGVSQSPSNKVTEKGKDVELRCDPISGHTALYWYRQSLGQGLEFLIYFQGNSAPDKSGLPSDRFSAERTGGSVSTLTIQRTQQEDSAVYLCASSLAGNHNEQFFGPGTRLTVL.

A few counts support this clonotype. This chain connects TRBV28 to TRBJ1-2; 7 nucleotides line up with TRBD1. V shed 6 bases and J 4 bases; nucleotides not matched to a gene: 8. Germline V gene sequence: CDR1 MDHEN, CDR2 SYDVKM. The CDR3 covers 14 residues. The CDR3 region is CASRSGYRGYGYTF. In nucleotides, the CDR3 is TGTGCCAGCAGGTCGGGGTACAGGGGCTATGGCTACACCTTC.

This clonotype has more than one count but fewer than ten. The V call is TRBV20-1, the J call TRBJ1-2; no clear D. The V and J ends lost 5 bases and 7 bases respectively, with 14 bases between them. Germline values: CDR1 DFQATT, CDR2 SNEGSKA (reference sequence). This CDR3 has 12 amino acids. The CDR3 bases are TGCAGTGCTTCGCAAATCCAAGGTGGCTACACCTTC. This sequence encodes CSASQIQGGYTF.

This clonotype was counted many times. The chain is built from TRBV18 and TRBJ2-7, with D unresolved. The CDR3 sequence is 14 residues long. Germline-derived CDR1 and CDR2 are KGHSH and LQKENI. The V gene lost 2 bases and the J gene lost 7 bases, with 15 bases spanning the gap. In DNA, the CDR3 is TGTGCCAGCTCACCATTAGGGTTCGTGTATGAGCAGTACTTC. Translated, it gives CASSPLGFVYEQYF.

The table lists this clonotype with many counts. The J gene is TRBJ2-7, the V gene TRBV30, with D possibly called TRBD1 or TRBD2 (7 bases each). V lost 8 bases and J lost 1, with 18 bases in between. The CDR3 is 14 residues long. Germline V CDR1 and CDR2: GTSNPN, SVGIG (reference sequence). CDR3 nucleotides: TGTGCCAGGGGGGGGTCAGGGGGTTCCTACGAGCAGTACTTC. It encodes CARGGSGGSYEQYF.

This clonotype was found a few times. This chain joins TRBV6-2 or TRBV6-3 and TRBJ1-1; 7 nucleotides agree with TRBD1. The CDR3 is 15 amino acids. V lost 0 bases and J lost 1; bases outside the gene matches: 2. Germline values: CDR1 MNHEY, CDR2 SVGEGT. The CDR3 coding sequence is TGTGCCAGCAGTTACTCGGGACAGAAGAACACTGAAGCTTTCTTT. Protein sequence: CASSYSGQKNTEAFF.

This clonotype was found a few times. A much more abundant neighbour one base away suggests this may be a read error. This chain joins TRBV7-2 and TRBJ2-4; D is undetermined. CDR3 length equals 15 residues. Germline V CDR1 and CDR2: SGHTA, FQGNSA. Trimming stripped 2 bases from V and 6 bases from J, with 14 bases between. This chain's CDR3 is CASSLRLGALNIQYF. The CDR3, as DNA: TGTGCCAGCAGCTTAAGGCTTGGAGCCTTAAACATTCAGTACTTC.

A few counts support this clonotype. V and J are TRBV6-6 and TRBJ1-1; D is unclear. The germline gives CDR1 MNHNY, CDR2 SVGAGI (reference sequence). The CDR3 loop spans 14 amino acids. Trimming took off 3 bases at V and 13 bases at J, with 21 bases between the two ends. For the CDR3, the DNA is TGTGCCAGCAGTTATGATGGATGGAGACCAAGTGATTTCTTT. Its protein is CASSYDGWRPSDFF.